Listed here are 9 T cell receptor beta chains from one sample, sequenced in a study of post-analysis software for immune sequencing data. Study outcomes and limitations: A handful of TRBV segments appeared more often in patients than in controls, and TRBV5-6, TRBV5-1 and TRBV20-1 were among these.

Unique molecular identifiers were built into the TCR beta cDNA libraries. MiXCR was run by TCRdb on the PCR reads, yielding one entry per CDR3 protein. The data show around 700,000 distinct CDR3 sequences, 55% to 70% seen once. Which antigens these TCRs recognize remains unknown. Input material: blood. The receptor source for this set is a girl aged 2 to 10 with multiple sclerosis.

The chain uses TRBV4-1 and TRBJ2-3; TRBD2 might be the D (5 bases). The CDR3 has 14 amino acids. The V gene lost 0 bases and the J gene lost 3 bases, with 7 bases spanning the gap. Germline-derived CDR1 and CDR2 are MGHRA and YSYEKL. The CDR3 protein is CASSQDEGTDTQYF. The CDR3 DNA follows: TGCGCCAGCAGCCAAGATGAGGGTACAGATACGCAGTATTTT.

The V and J genes are TRBV20-1 and TRBJ2-7; D call uncertain. V lost 3 bases, J lost 6 bases, and 15 bases lay in between. This CDR3 has 13 residues. Germline CDR1 and CDR2: DFQATT and SNEGSKA (reference sequence). The CDR3 region has the DNA TGCAGTGCTAGGGACCGAAAGCACTTCGAGCAGTACTTC. This codes for CSARDRKHFEQYF.

The chain links TRBV5-6 to TRBJ1-6, with no clear D. The CDR3 extends over 13 amino acids. Germline V lookup: CDR1 SGHDT, CDR2 YYEEEE. V dropped 0 bases and J dropped 7 bases, with 5 bases sitting between them. CDR3 amino acids: CASSLDKNSPLHF. The DNA of the CDR3 is TGTGCCAGCAGCTTGGACAAGAATTCACCCCTCCACTTT.

The rearrangement uses TRBV21-1 and TRBJ2-5. TRBV21-1 is classified as a pseudogene. The CDR3 has 12 residues. DNA of the CDR3: TGTGCCAGCGTAACAGTTCAAGAGACCCAGTACTTC. It specifies CASVTVQETQYF.

The chain carries TRBV6-5 and TRBJ1-4; unclear D gene. The V end lost 2 bases, the J end lost 9 bases, and 10 bases lay between the germline ends. Germline V gene data show CDR1 as MNHEY and CDR2 as SVGAGI. The length of the CDR3 is 13 residues. The CDR3 nucleotides read TGTGCCAGCAGTTACCTCCAGCGACAAAAACTGTTTTTT. It encodes CASSYLQRQKLFF.

The chain couples TRBV7-7 to TRBJ1-4; D perhaps matches TRBD1 (6 bases). Trimming pared 5 bases from V and 5 bases from J, leaving 18 bases between. From germline, CDR1 is SSHAT and CDR2 FNYEAQ (reference sequence). The CDR3 spans 16 residues. For the CDR3, the DNA is TGTGCCAGCAGCCAAATGTCGGGACACCTCAATGAAAAACTGTTTTTT. Amino acid sequence: CASSQMSGHLNEKLFF.

CDR3 region: CASSLWQGQPQHF. The CDR3 DNA reads TGTGCCAGCAGCTTGTGGCAGGGCCAGCCCCAGCATTTT. The chain joins TRBV5-5 to TRBJ1-5, with D possibly being TRBD1 (5 bases). CDR3 length: 13 amino acids. Trimming removed 1 base from V and 7 bases from J, with 9 bases in between. Germline V gene lookup returns CDR1 SGHKS and CDR2 YYEKEE (reference sequence).

The rearrangement uses TRBV4-3 and TRBJ1-1, with a tentative D call TRBD1 (6 bases). Deletions cut 0 bases from V and 3 bases from J, with 14 bases between. Germline assignment: CDR1 LGHNA and CDR2 YSLEER. This CDR3 is built from 16 residues. For the CDR3, the DNA is TGCGCCAGCAGCCAAGAACCACAGGGTGGATACACTGAAGCTTTCTTT. It encodes CASSQEPQGGYTEAFF.

The chain links TRBV7-9 to TRBJ1-2; 9 bases align to TRBD1. The CDR3 is made up of 14 amino acids. Germline-derived CDR1 and CDR2 are SEHNR and FQNEAQ (reference sequence). The V segment lost 6 bases and the J segment 4 bases; nucleotides outside the gene matches: 6. DNA for the CDR3: TGTGCCAGCAGTTCGACAGGGGGGGTCTATGGCTACACCTTC. Its translation: CASSSTGGVYGYTF.